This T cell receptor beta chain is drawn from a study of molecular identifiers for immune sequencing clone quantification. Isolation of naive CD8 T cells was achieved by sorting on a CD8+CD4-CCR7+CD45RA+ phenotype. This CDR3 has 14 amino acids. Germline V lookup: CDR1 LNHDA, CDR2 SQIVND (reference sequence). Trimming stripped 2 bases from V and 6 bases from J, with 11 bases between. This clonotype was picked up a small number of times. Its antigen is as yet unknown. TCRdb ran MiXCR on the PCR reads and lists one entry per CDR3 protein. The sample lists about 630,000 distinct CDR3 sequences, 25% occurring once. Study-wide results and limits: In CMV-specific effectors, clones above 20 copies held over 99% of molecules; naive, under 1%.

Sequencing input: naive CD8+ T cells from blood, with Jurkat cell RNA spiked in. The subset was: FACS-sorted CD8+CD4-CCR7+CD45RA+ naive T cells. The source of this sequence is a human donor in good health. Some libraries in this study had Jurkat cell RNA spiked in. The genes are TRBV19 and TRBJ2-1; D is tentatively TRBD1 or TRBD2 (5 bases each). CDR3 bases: TGTGCCAGTAGTATATGGGGGAGCTCCAATGAGCAGTTCTTC. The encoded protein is CASSIWGSSNEQFF.